This TCR beta chain stems from a study of blood T cell repertoires in COVID-19. Germline lookup yields CDR1 MNHEY and CDR2 SMNVEV (reference sequence). The CDR3 is 16 residues long. V trimming: 4 bases; J trimming: 5 bases; junction bases outside the gene matches: 9. Method: immunoSEQ multiplex PCR; TCRdb's copy keeps in-frame clones and lacks some. The sample comprises 370,000 or so clones, more than 75% of which are singletons, and approximately 1.2% rests with the top ten. The specimen sequenced was PBMCs or T cells enriched from blood (not recorded which). This chain uses TRBV27 with TRBJ2-1; 9 positions agree with TRBD1. This TCR derives from a man aged 25-40 years who had recovered from COVID-19. CDR3 sequence (DNA): TGTGCCAGCAGTTCCGGGACAGGGTTCGCAAACAATGAGCAGTTCTTC. Residues: CASSSGTGFANNEQFF.